These 22 T cell receptor beta chains originate from one sample sequenced in a study of response to subunit inactivated influenza vaccine. Using its own MiXCR run on the RT-PCR reads, TCRdb lists one record per CDR3 protein. The table includes some 540,000 distinct CDR3 sequences, 20% to 25% detected once. The sample was also linked to a second study, of T cells expressing NK-cell markers. That source adds: TCR beta libraries carry UMIs added by 5'RACE template switching.

This specimen consisted of CD4+ T cells sorted from PBMCs, obtained approximately 13 days after vaccination. These receptors all stem from a man aged 50 to 60 who received an inactivated influenza vaccine.

V gene TRBV5-1 combines with J gene TRBJ2-1, with D unresolved. The germline V gene encodes CDR1 SGHRS and CDR2 YFSETQ. V was shortened by 1 base and J by 5 bases, with 7 bases between the two germline ends. The CDR3 extends over 13 amino acids. The CDR3 DNA is TGCGCCAGCAGCTTGTACAGCAACAATGAGCAGTTCTTC. This encodes CASSLYSNNEQFF.

V gene TRBV10-3 combines with J gene TRBJ1-5, with TRBD1 identical over 7 bases. The CDR3 covers 13 residues. The V gene's germline CDR1 is ENHRY and CDR2 SYGVKD. Trimming at V came to 5 bases and at J to 5 bases, leaving 3 bases not matched to a gene. CDR3 DNA: TGTGCCATCAGTACAGGGGTGGATCAGCCCCAGCATTTT. Translation: CAISTGVDQPQHF.

This clonotype was seen only a few times. The rearrangement uses TRBV7-2 and TRBJ2-5; D perhaps matches TRBD2 (6 bases). Germline CDR1 and CDR2: SGHTA and FQGNSA. V was trimmed by 1 base and J by 4 bases, leaving 16 bases between them. This CDR3 is built from 16 residues. DNA of the CDR3: TGTGCCAGCAGCTTAGAGACTGGGAGGATGACAGAGACCCAGTACTTC. Its protein is CASSLETGRMTETQYF.

This clonotype was counted between two and nine times. The chain recombines TRBV5-1 with TRBJ2-5; D possibly corresponds to TRBD2 (6 bases). The germline gives CDR1 SGHRS, CDR2 YFSETQ. V lost 1 base, J lost 1 base, and 11 bases lay in between. The CDR3 contains 15 residues. CDR3 region: CASSLWGGGQETQYF. CDR3 in DNA: TGCGCCAGCAGCTTGTGGGGAGGTGGCCAAGAGACCCAGTACTTC.

This rearrangement joins TRBV5-6 to TRBJ2-7; no firm D call. V was cut by 4 bases and J by 2 bases, with 7 bases left in between. This CDR3 comprises 12 residues. Per germline, CDR1 SGHDT and CDR2 YYEEEE. CDR3: CASSKPTYEQYF. CDR3 DNA sequence: TGTGCCAGCAGCAAGCCGACCTACGAGCAGTACTTC.

V usage is TRBV7-9 and J usage is TRBJ1-5, with 7 positions matching TRBD1. Losses at the gene ends were 1 base for V and 4 bases for J; bases not matched to a gene: 10. In germline, CDR1 is SEHNR, CDR2 FQNEAQ (reference sequence). This CDR3 spans 17 amino acids. The CDR3 region is CASSLGAPGQKNQPQHF. The CDR3 region has the DNA TGTGCCAGCAGCTTAGGGGCACCGGGACAGAAGAATCAGCCCCAGCATTTT.

The chain joins TRBV29-1 to TRBJ2-5, with 10 bases that match TRBD2. Germline values: CDR1 SQVTM, CDR2 ANQGSEA. With V trimmed by 3 bases and J by 2 bases, 6 bases remained unmatched. CDR3 length: 15 residues. CDR3 DNA: TGCAGCGTTGATAGCGCTAGCGGGAGACAAGAGACCCAGTACTTC. Translated: CSVDSASGRQETQYF.

This clonotype has only a few counts. The V and J genes are TRBV6-2 or TRBV6-3 and TRBJ2-1; the D gene is possibly TRBD2 (6 bases). The CDR3 extends over 13 amino acids. V was shortened by 6 bases and J by 10 bases, with 16 bases between the two germline ends. Germline CDR1 and CDR2: MNHEY and SVGEGT. CDR3 DNA: TGTGCCAGCAGCCGGCCCCCCCGGGGGGAGCAGTTCTTC. Translation gives CASSRPPRGEQFF.

This clonotype was seen only a few times. V usage is TRBV20-1 and J usage is TRBJ1-2, with D perhaps TRBD1 (6 bases). The germline gives CDR1 DFQATT, CDR2 SNEGSKA (reference sequence). The germline V and J ends were trimmed by 4 bases and 5 bases, with 8 bases remaining between them. This CDR3 is 11 amino acids long. CDR3 DNA: TGCAGTGCTAACAGGGAGTATGGCTACACCTTC. Translated: CSANREYGYTF.

This sequence joins TRBV20-1 and TRBJ2-1; no firm D call. The CDR3 consists of 13 residues. Germline loops: CDR1 DFQATT, CDR2 SNEGSKA (reference sequence). Trimming took 5 bases from V and 16 from J, leaving 24 bases between them. The CDR3 spells CSASSFGSLGGFF. CDR3 bases: TGCAGTGCTTCCTCATTCGGGTCCCTTGGCGGATTCTTC.

The chain recombines TRBV25-1 with TRBJ1-2; 9 positions agree with TRBD1. The CDR3 is 15 residues long. V dropped 5 bases and J dropped 4; count of bases not matched to a gene: 8. The germline gives CDR1 MGHDK, CDR2 SYGVNS. The chain's CDR3 is CASSPAGTGTYGYTF. Written as DNA, the CDR3 is TGTGCCAGCAGTCCCGCCGGGACAGGGACCTATGGCTACACCTTC.

The gene calls are TRBV20-1 and TRBJ2-3, with D possibly being TRBD1 or TRBD2 (5 bases each). V was trimmed by 0 bases and J by 2 bases, leaving 15 bases between them. Looked up from germline, CDR1 is DFQATT and CDR2 is SNEGSKA (reference sequence). This CDR3 spans 16 amino acids. CDR3 protein: CSARDLLRGFTDTQYF. The CDR3 DNA reads as TGCAGTGCTAGAGATCTCCTGAGGGGCTTCACAGATACGCAGTATTTT.

This clonotype appeared a few times. The chain uses TRBV29-1 and TRBJ1-2; D is uncertain. V was cut by 1 base and J by 7 bases, with 1 base left in between. The CDR3 is 9 residues long. Germline V gene data show CDR1 as SQVTM and CDR2 as ANQGSEA. CDR3 loop: CSVEVGYTF. CDR3 nucleotide sequence: TGCAGCGTTGAAGTTGGCTACACCTTC.

The chain recombines TRBV5-6 with TRBJ2-2; tentative D call: TRBD2 (6 bases). V was clipped by 4 bases and J by 7 bases, with 17 bases between them. This CDR3 comprises 15 residues. Germline lookup yields CDR1 SGHDT and CDR2 YYEEEE. The CDR3 here is CASSPGPSEGGELFF. The CDR3 DNA sequence: TGTGCCAGCAGCCCGGGACCCTCGGAGGGCGGGGAGCTGTTTTTT.

This clonotype was detected a few times. The chain couples TRBV7-8 to TRBJ2-2; 11 bases map to TRBD2. The CDR3 is made up of 17 amino acids. CDR1 SGHVS and CDR2 FQNEAQ come from the germline V gene. With 4 bases clipped from V and 5 bases from J, the junction kept 9 bases outside the gene matches. CDR3 loop: CASSSIAGGRGTGELFF. In DNA, the CDR3 is TGTGCCAGCAGCTCCATAGCGGGGGGGCGAGGGACCGGGGAGCTGTTTTTT.

This clonotype has only a few counts. The CDR3 region has the DNA TGCAGTGCCACCGGGGGTAGGGGACTAGCAAACACCGGGGAGCTGTTTTTT. Protein: CSATGGRGLANTGELFF. J is TRBJ2-2 and V is TRBV20-1; 9 positions agree with TRBD2. The CDR3 consists of 17 residues. V trimming: 6 bases; J trimming: 2 bases; junction bases outside the gene matches: 13. CDR1 DFQATT and CDR2 SNEGSKA come from the germline V gene (reference sequence).

In its sample, this clonotype was seen a few times. This chain links TRBV12-3 or TRBV12-4 with TRBJ2-6; no reliable D call. The CDR3 consists of 15 residues. The V end lost 4 bases, the J end lost 0 bases, and 7 bases lay between the germline ends. The CDR3 sequence: CASSSLGSGANVLTF. The CDR3 DNA is TGTGCCAGCAGTTCCCTGGGCTCTGGGGCCAACGTCCTGACTTTC.

About this clonotype: The junction differs from germline at one of its ends, possibly a read error. In DNA form, the CDR3 reads TGCAGTGCGTCCGGGACTAGCGGGGGGATCCCAGAGAACCAGTACTTC. Translation gives CSASGTSGGIPENQYF. The rearrangement links TRBV20-1 to TRBJ2-5; 15 bases map to TRBD2. The CDR3 has 16 amino acids. The germline V gene has CDR1 DFQATT and CDR2 SNEGSKA (reference sequence).

The chain has TRBV11-2 and TRBJ2-5; 10 nucleotides line up with TRBD2. The germline V gene has CDR1 SGHAT and CDR2 FQNNGV. With 4 bases clipped from V and 4 bases from J, the junction kept 15 bases outside the gene matches. The CDR3 length is 18 residues. DNA of the CDR3: TGTGCCAGCAGCTCCCCGCCCCTAGCGGGGGCCCTTGTAGAGACCCAGTACTTC. Residues: CASSSPPLAGALVETQYF.

This chain uses TRBV7-2 with TRBJ2-2; no reliable D call. This CDR3 is built from 15 residues. Trimming shortened V by 1 base and J by 3 bases, and 9 bases separated the two germline ends. The V gene's germline CDR1 is SGHTA and CDR2 FQGNSA. As DNA, the CDR3 is TGTGCCAGCAGCTTAGTGAGGACGGACACCGGGGAGCTGTTTTTT. Its translation is CASSLVRTDTGELFF.

This clonotype was seen more than once but under ten times. The chain joins TRBV20-1 to TRBJ1-5, with D unclear. V shed 3 bases and J shed 9 bases, with 12 bases lying between them. The CDR3 sequence is 12 residues long. Germline loops: CDR1 DFQATT, CDR2 SNEGSKA (reference sequence). The chain's CDR3 is CSASRRERPQHF. The CDR3 DNA is TGCAGTGCTAGCAGACGGGAGCGGCCCCAGCATTTT.

V gene TRBV12-3 or TRBV12-4 combines with J gene TRBJ2-1; 7 nucleotides match TRBD1. V dropped 6 bases and J dropped 0; count of bases not matched to a gene: 2. This CDR3 is built from 14 residues. The DNA for the CDR3 is TGTGCCAGCAGCGGACAGGTCTCCTACAATGAGCAGTTCTTC. Encoded protein: CASSGQVSYNEQFF.